A selection of T cell receptor beta chains follows, all from one sample in a study of tumor and adjacent non-tumor tissue in lung cancer. TCRdb re-analysed the multiplex PCR reads in MiXCR, keeping a single row per CDR3 protein. The sample lists 98,000 or so distinct CDR3 sequences; roughly 78% were seen once. The sample comprised distant non-tumor lung tissue. All receptors come from a man between 60 and 70 years old with small cell lung cancer. Both conserved end residues are part of each CDR3. D genes are given only for firm matches. A clone size is listed for some rows: how often the clone was seen (once, few, many), or a class if it is expanded.

>many|TRBV12-3/TRBV12-4|.|TRBJ2-1
TGTGCCAGCACCCGACGGGGGCAGTTCTTC
CASTRRGQFF
>.|TRBV6-6|TRBD1|TRBJ1-1
TGTGCTAGCAGGAACAGGGGAGGGTACACTGAAGCTTTCTTT
CASRNRGGYTEAFF
>.|TRBV6-1|.|TRBJ1-5
TGTGCCAGCAGTGAAATGCAGGGGAGCAATCAGCCCCAGCATTTT
CASSEMQGSNQPQHF
>once|TRBV6-1|TRBD2|TRBJ2-3
TGCGCCAGCAGAGGACTAGGATACGGATATATGCAGTATTTT
CASRGLGYGYMQYF
>once|TRBV6-1|TRBD2|TRBJ2-1
TGTGCCACCATCTTTAGCGGGAGTAGGATTGAGCTGTTCTTC
CATIFSGSRIELFF
>.|TRBV28|.|TRBJ2-1
TGTGCCAGCAGTGGAGGGGGCACTCTAATTAATGAGCAGTTCTTC
CASSGGGTLINEQFF
>medium-sized|TRBV29-1|.|TRBJ1-1
TGCAGCGTTCGCGAGGGAGCTTTCTTT
CSVREGAFF
>many|TRBV6-2/TRBV6-3|.|TRBJ1-5
TGTGCCAGCAGTTACTCGGCCTCGGGGGGCTCCAGGGCCCAGCATTTT
CASSYSASGGSRAQHF
>.|TRBV5-4|.|TRBJ2-7
TGTGCCAGGAGCCTCACGGACTCCTACGAGCAGTACTTC
CARSLTDSYEQYF
>.|TRBV11-2|.|TRBJ2-3
TGTGTCAGCAGATCCGGAGGGATTGCGGGACATACGCAGGATTTT
CVSRSGGIAGHTQDF
>.|TRBV11-3|.|TRBJ2-2
TGTGCCAGCAGCTACAGTAGCGGAGGGACCGGGGAACTGTTTTTT
CASSYSSGGTGELFF
>many|TRBV6-2/TRBV6-3|.|TRBJ2-1
TGTGCCAGCAGTGAGTTCTATGAGCAGTTCTTC
CASSEFYEQFF
>.|TRBV11-2|.|TRBJ2-5
TGTGCCAGCAGACCCGTAAGCCAGACCCAGTACTTC
CASRPVSQTQYF
>.|TRBV11-1|TRBD2|TRBJ2-1
TGTGCCAGCGGCTTAGAATCGAGGACTAGCGGGAGTGATAATGAGCAGTTTTTC
CASGLESRTSGSDNEQFF
>.|TRBV5-1|TRBD1|TRBJ2-7
TGCGCCAGCAACTCCTGGGGACAGGGGGCAGTTGGATCCTACGAGCAGTACTTC
CASNSWGQGAVGSYEQYF
>.|TRBV28|.|TRBJ2-5
TGCGCCAGCGGTTTGGGGCAGGGAGGAGAGACCCAGTACTTC
CASGLGQGGETQYF
>.|TRBV29-1|.|TRBJ2-3
TGCAGCGTTGCAACGGGAATGGCACATACACAGTATTTT
CSVATGMAHTQYF
>.|TRBV29-1|TRBD2|TRBJ2-1
TGCGGCGTTGAACAGGTGCAGTGGCTAGCGGGGGGGAGTGAGCAGTTCTTC
CGVEQVQWLAGGSEQFF
>.|TRBV5-4|.|TRBJ2-5
TGTGCCAGCAACTTCACAGAGACCCAATACTTC
CASNFTETQYF
>.|TRBV12-3/TRBV12-4|.|TRBJ2-5
TGTGCCATCAATTCTCAATCCGCGGAGACCCAGTACTTC
CAINSQSAETQYF
>.|TRBV29-1|TRBD2|TRBJ2-7
TGCAGCGCGAAGCTAGCGGGTAGCTCCTACGAGCAGAACTTC
CSAKLAGSSYEQNF
>.|TRBV6-5|.|TRBJ2-2
TGTACCAGCAGTTACTCGAAATCGCGGGTTCGCGTCGGGGAGCTGTTTTTT
CTSSYSKSRVRVGELFF
>.|TRBV6-5|.|TRBJ2-1
TGTGCCAGCAACTGGGAGGTAGCTGGAAAAACCAATGAGCAGTTCTTC
CASNWEVAGKTNEQFF
>medium-sized|TRBV5-4|.|TRBJ2-3
TGTGCCAGCAGCTTGTCCCAAAGTACGCAGTATTTT
CASSLSQSTQYF
>.|TRBV7-7|.|TRBJ2-3
TGTACTAGCAGCTTAGGTAGTGCTCCTAGCACAGATACGCAGTATTTT
CTSSLGSAPSTDTQYF
>.|TRBV11-2|TRBD2|TRBJ2-5
TGCGCCAGCAGCTTAGGGACTAGAGAGACCCAGTACTTC
CASSLGTRETQYF
>.|TRBV29-1|.|TRBJ1-3
TGCAGCATTGATCAGATGGGAAACACCATATATTTT
CSIDQMGNTIYF
>.|TRBV12-3/TRBV12-4|.|TRBJ2-1
TGTGCCAGCAGTTCGCCCCTTCGCGGGTCCCAGGAGCAGTTCTTC
CASSSPLRGSQEQFF
>many|TRBV30|TRBD2|TRBJ2-2
TGTGCCGCATCCCCCGGACTAGCGGGCCGTACGAACACCGGGGAGCTGTTTTTT
CAASPGLAGRTNTGELFF
>many|TRBV4-1|TRBD2|TRBJ2-1
TGCGCCAGCAGCCAAGGACTAGCGAGGGGCTCCTACAATGAGCAGTTCTTC
CASSQGLARGSYNEQFF
>.|TRBV19|.|TRBJ2-6
TGTGCCAGTAGTATCACAGGGATTGGGGCCAACATCCTGACTTTC
CASSITGIGANILTF
>.|TRBV11-2|.|TRBJ2-1
TGTACCAGCAGCTTACCGGGACGGGACCACGGTGAGCAGTTCTTC
CTSSLPGRDHGEQFF
>.|TRBV6-1|TRBD1|TRBJ2-2
TGTGCCAGCAGGGGGCAGGGGGCTACCGGGGAGCTGCTTTTT
CASRGQGATGELLF
>.|TRBV11-3|TRBD2|TRBJ2-2
TGTGCCAGCACTCGTGATGACATGGGACTAGCGGGTCGCACCGGGGAGATGTTTTTT
CASTRDDMGLAGRTGEMFF
>.|TRBV6-5|TRBD1|TRBJ1-1
TGTGCCAGCAACTCCCAGGGGGCGGATACTGAAACTTTCTTT
CASNSQGADTETFF
>.|TRBV6-2/TRBV6-3|.|TRBJ2-1
TGTGCCAGTAGTTACCCGTCTAGGCAGTTCTTC
CASSYPSRQFF
>.|TRBV7-8|.|TRBJ2-5
TGTGCCAGCAGCCGAGATAGGGGAGAGACCAAGTACTTC
CASSRDRGETKYF
>.|TRBV12-3/TRBV12-4|TRBD2|TRBJ2-2
TGTGCCAGCAGTCTTCTCCTAGCGGGGCCCGCAGGGACCGGGGGGCTGTTTTTT
CASSLLLAGPAGTGGLFF
>.|TRBV10-3|.|TRBJ2-2
TGTGCCATCAGTGAAGAGTTTCATCGGGGCACCGGGGAGCTGTTTTTT
CAISEEFHRGTGELFF
>.|TRBV11-2|TRBD2|TRBJ2-5
TGTACCAGCAGCTTAGTAGCGGGTCTCCTTATCAAACTAGAGACCCAGTACTTC
CTSSLVAGLLIKLETQYF
>.|TRBV5-1|.|TRBJ2-1
TGCGTCAGCACCTTGGGGGCCCGGGAAGCCAATGAGCAGTTCTTC
CVSTLGAREANEQFF